The 8 T cell receptor beta chains in this list originate from one sample, sequenced in a study of blood T cells in healthy people across ages. A second PCR of roughly 7 to 11 cycles used a sample-barcoded 5' primer and a J-beta primer mix. MiXCR, applied by TCRdb to the 5' RACE reads, yields one record per CDR3 protein. The sample holds some 900,000 distinct CDR3 sequences, 40% to 60% seen once. Sequenced sample: blood. These receptors were obtained from a man under 40 in good health.

The chain couples TRBV28 to TRBJ2-7, with TRBD1 matching 10 bases. This CDR3 has 16 residues. Germline V gene lookup returns CDR1 MDHEN and CDR2 SYDVKM. V was clipped by 4 bases and J by 2 bases; unmatched bases: 8. In DNA, the CDR3 is TGTGCCAGCAGTTCCCCGGGACAGGGGTTCCCCTACGAGCAGTACTTC. It is translated as CASSSPGQGFPYEQYF. Based on the CDR3 plus reference TRBV28 and TRBJ2-7, the full variable domain is DVKVTQSSRYLVKRTGEKVFLECVQDMDHENMFWYRQDPGLGLRLIYFSYDVKMKEKGDIPEGYSVSREKKERFSLILESASTNQTSMYLCASSSPGQGFPYEQYFGPGTRLTVT.

This clonotype was seen more than once but under ten times. The gene calls are TRBV6-5 and TRBJ2-3, with TRBD2 matching 10 bases. Germline values: CDR1 MNHEY, CDR2 SVGAGI. The CDR3 runs to 16 residues. V lost 0 bases to trimming and J lost 4 bases; unmatched junction nucleotides: 4. CDR3 protein: CASSYSLAGFSDTQYF. CDR3 bases: TGTGCCAGCAGTTACTCACTAGCGGGGTTCTCAGATACGCAGTATTTT.

This clonotype was seen only a few times. The rearrangement uses TRBV12-3 or TRBV12-4 and TRBJ2-7; a possible D gene is TRBD1 (6 bases). V dropped 7 bases and J dropped 3 bases, with 16 bases sitting between them. The CDR3 runs 14 residues. Written as DNA, the CDR3 is TGTGCCAGCACTCCTGACAGGTCCTTCTACGAGCAGTACTTC. This codes for CASTPDRSFYEQYF.

This clonotype was seen more than once but under ten times. This chain joins TRBV6-1 and TRBJ2-7; D might be TRBD1 or TRBD2, each matching 5 bases. V was pared by 0 bases and J by 0 bases, with 9 bases between. CDR1 and CDR2 from the germline V gene are MNHNS and SASEGT. This CDR3 is 15 amino acids long. CDR3: CASSEAQGVSYEQYF. In DNA form, the CDR3 reads TGTGCCAGCAGTGAAGCGCAGGGAGTCTCCTACGAGCAGTACTTC.

The J gene is TRBJ2-3, the V gene TRBV7-9; D is unresolved. Trimming took 3 bases from V and 0 from J, leaving 19 bases between them. The length of the CDR3 is 18 residues. The germline V gene has CDR1 SEHNR and CDR2 FQNEAQ (reference sequence). CDR3 residues: CASSFIAKDGASTDTQYF. CDR3 coding DNA: TGTGCCAGCAGCTTCATTGCGAAAGACGGAGCTAGCACAGATACGCAGTATTTT.

The genes are TRBV11-2 and TRBJ2-1, with 8 bases that match TRBD2. CDR1 is SGHAT and CDR2 is FQNNGV in the germline V gene. The J segment lost 2 bases and the V segment lost 3 bases, leaving 9 bases of the junction unmatched. The CDR3 is 17 amino acids. CDR3 loop: CASSLWVGTRTYNEQFF. CDR3 DNA: TGTGCCAGCAGCTTGTGGGTTGGGACTAGGACCTACAATGAGCAGTTCTTC.

The chain links TRBV6-5 to TRBJ2-7, with D perhaps matching TRBD1 (6 bases). Germline assignment: CDR1 MNHEY and CDR2 SVGAGI. Trimming cost V 8 bases and J 2 bases, with 19 bases left between them. The CDR3 length is 15 residues. The CDR3 reads CASGEPQGSPYEQYF. The CDR3 nucleotides read TGTGCCAGCGGGGAACCACAGGGATCCCCCTACGAGCAGTACTTC.

The V call is TRBV29-1, the J call TRBJ1-1; no reliable D call. CDR1 SQVTM and CDR2 ANQGSEA come from the germline V gene. V gave up 4 bases and J gave up 2 bases, with 5 bases separating them. The CDR3 covers 11 residues. The CDR3 coding sequence is TGCAGCGTTGTCGCCAACACTGAAGCTTTCTTT. Translation gives CSVVANTEAFF.